What follows are 17 T cell receptor beta chains derived from one specimen sequenced in a study of T cell repertoires in cytomegalovirus infection. MiXCR, run by TCRdb on the reads, gives a single entry per CDR3 protein. The sample has roughly 280,000 distinct CDR3 sequences, approximately 13% seen once. The material sequenced was PBMCs. Receptors originate from a human donor in good health (CMV status not recorded). Some clones in this sample may be carry-over from other donors' samples.

J is TRBJ1-2 and V is TRBV29-1; 9 bases match TRBD1. CDR3 size: 13 residues. With V trimmed by 6 bases and J by 4 bases, 6 bases remained unmatched. Per the germline V gene, CDR1 is SQVTM and CDR2 is ANQGSEA. CDR3 nucleotide sequence: TGCAGCGTCGCGCAGACAGGGGGCTATGGCTACACCTTC. It yields the protein CSVAQTGGYGYTF.

This clonotype was seen repeatedly, ten times or more. CDR3 sequence reads: CASSPRTANQETQYF. The CDR3 DNA follows: TGTGCCAGCAGCCCCCGGACAGCGAACCAAGAGACCCAGTACTTC. V usage is TRBV7-2 and J usage is TRBJ2-5, with D perhaps matching TRBD1 (6 bases). The CDR3 covers 15 residues. The germline V gene encodes CDR1 SGHTA and CDR2 FQGNSA. V lost 5 bases and J lost 0, with 13 bases in between.

A few counts support this clonotype. V is TRBV28 and J is TRBJ1-5; D perhaps matches TRBD1 (5 bases). Germline V lookup: CDR1 MDHEN, CDR2 SYDVKM. This CDR3 spans 17 amino acids. The ends were cut back, 4 bases at V and 2 bases at J, with 18 bases in the middle. CDR3 protein: CASSSPGLRQGNQPQHF. CDR3 bases: TGTGCCAGCAGTTCACCGGGACTTCGTCAGGGCAATCAGCCCCAGCATTTT.

This clonotype was seen ten or more times. The chain employs TRBV7-2 and TRBJ1-1; D is perhaps TRBD1 (6 bases). CDR1 is SGHTA and CDR2 is FQGNSA in the germline V gene. The V end lost 0 bases, the J end lost 6 bases, and 14 bases lay between the germline ends. The CDR3 loop spans 15 amino acids. CDR3 coding DNA: TGTGCCAGCAGCTTAGCGGGGGGCGCATCTTCTGAAGCTTTCTTT. This sequence encodes CASSLAGGASSEAFF.

This clonotype was counted between two and nine times. The chain links TRBV28 to TRBJ2-1, with 15 bases that match TRBD2. Germline V CDR1 and CDR2: MDHEN, SYDVKM. V lost 8 bases, J lost 6 bases, and 5 bases stayed unmatched. The CDR3 runs 15 residues. DNA for the CDR3: TGTGCCAGCGGACGGACTAGCGGGAGGGCCAATGAGCAGTTCTTC. This sequence encodes CASGRTSGRANEQFF.

This clonotype was seen at least ten times. DNA of the CDR3: TGTGCCAGCAGCTTAAGGGCGCGGAGTGAAGCTTTCTTT. Translated: CASSLRARSEAFF. The V gene is TRBV7-2, the J gene TRBJ1-1; D gene uncertain. Germline values: CDR1 SGHTA, CDR2 FQGNSA. The CDR3 extends over 13 amino acids. V gave up 2 bases and J gave up 7 bases, with 11 bases separating them.

This clonotype was counted only a few times. The chain couples TRBV2 to TRBJ2-7; D gene unclear. CDR3 length: 11 amino acids. The germline V gene encodes CDR1 SNHLY and CDR2 FYNNEI. V lost 6 bases, J lost 1 base, and 4 bases lay in between. The CDR3 here is CASRLSYEQYF. In DNA, the CDR3 is TGTGCCAGCAGACTATCCTACGAGCAGTACTTC.

The table lists this clonotype with many counts. The V and J genes are TRBV2 and TRBJ2-7; D unclear. Per the germline V gene, CDR1 is SNHLY and CDR2 is FYNNEI. The CDR3 runs to 13 residues. V was cut by 3 bases and J by 6 bases, with 12 bases left in between. CDR3 residues: CASSDVEAREQYF. The CDR3 DNA reads as TGTGCCAGCAGTGACGTGGAAGCCCGCGAGCAGTACTTC.

This clonotype was seen only a few times. The rearrangement links TRBV5-5 to TRBJ2-5; 9 bases align to TRBD1. This CDR3 spans 15 amino acids. Per the germline V gene, CDR1 is SGHKS and CDR2 is YYEKEE (reference sequence). After removal of 4 bases from V and 4 bases from J, the junction contained 8 bases not matched to a gene. The DNA of the CDR3 is TGTGCCAGCAGCCGATTCGACAGGGGGAGAGAGACCCAGTACTTC. Its translation: CASSRFDRGRETQYF. The whole variable domain, remainder taken from reference TRBV5-5 and TRBJ2-5, is DAGVTQSPTHLIKTRGQQVTLRCSPISGHKSVSWYQQVLGQGPQFIFQYYEKEERGRGNFPDRFSARQFPNYSSELNVNALLLGDSALYLCASSRFDRGRETQYFGPGTRLLVL.

This clonotype was seen more than once but under ten times. The chain carries TRBV7-3 and TRBJ2-3; perhaps D is TRBD1 or TRBD2 (5 bases each). The V gene's germline CDR1 is SGHTA and CDR2 FQGTGA. The CDR3 covers 15 residues. V was clipped by 3 bases and J by 2 bases, with 12 bases between them. CDR3 coding DNA: TGTGCCAGCAGCTTCGGGGCCGCGGACACAGATACGCAGTATTTT. Residues: CASSFGAADTDTQYF.

The CDR3 DNA sequence: TGTGCCAGCAGCTTGGAGGGAAGGCGTGAAAAACTGTTTTTT. Translation: CASSLEGRREKLFF. This chain joins TRBV7-9 and TRBJ1-4; D call uncertain. CDR1 SEHNR and CDR2 FQNEAQ come from the germline V gene (reference sequence). V lost 3 bases, J lost 7 bases, and 12 bases lay in between. The CDR3 covers 14 residues.

A few counts support this clonotype. As DNA, the CDR3 is TGTGCCAGCAGCCAAGAGTACCCTAGCGGGACAGGCGGTAATGAGCAGTTCTTC. Translating it yields CASSQEYPSGTGGNEQFF. The V gene is TRBV14, the J gene TRBJ2-1; TRBD2 is a possible D gene (9 bases). The germline V and J ends were trimmed by 0 bases and 7 bases, with 22 bases remaining between them. This CDR3 has 18 residues. Germline lookup yields CDR1 SGHDN and CDR2 FVKESK.

This clonotype was observed at least ten times. The rearrangement links TRBV28 to TRBJ1-2; D is perhaps TRBD1 (6 bases). The CDR3 totals 13 residues. The germline V gene encodes CDR1 MDHEN and CDR2 SYDVKM. V was shortened by 7 bases and J by 1 base, with 10 bases between the two germline ends. CDR3 protein: CASTGTNNYGYTF. The CDR3 DNA sequence: TGTGCCAGCACCGGGACAAATAACTATGGCTACACCTTC.

The chain has TRBV2 and TRBJ1-2, with no clear D. CDR3 length: 13 residues. V shed 0 bases and J shed 2 bases, with 4 bases lying between them. CDR1 and CDR2 from the germline V gene are SNHLY and FYNNEI. CDR3 protein: CASSEARNYGYTF. DNA for the CDR3: TGTGCCAGCAGTGAAGCACGGAACTATGGCTACACCTTC. The full variable domain, with the rest looked up from reference TRBV2 and TRBJ1-2, is EPEVTQTPSHQVTQMGQEVILRCVPISNHLYFYWYRQILGQKVEFLVSFYNNEISEKSEIFDDQFSVERPDGSNFTLKIRSTKLEDSAMYFCASSEARNYGYTFGSGTRLTVV.

By its share, this clonotype is medium-sized. The chain is built from TRBV28 and TRBJ2-5, with D perhaps given as TRBD1 or TRBD2 (6 bases each). The ends were cut back, 1 base at V and 5 bases at J, with 20 bases in the middle. There are 17 residues in the CDR3. Per the germline V gene, CDR1 is MDHEN and CDR2 is SYDVKM. The CDR3 sequence: CASSLLRSGAGRETQYF. CDR3 DNA sequence: TGTGCCAGCAGTTTATTACGTTCGGGGGCTGGTAGGGAGACCCAGTACTTC.

Ten or more counts support this clonotype. This chain connects TRBV7-8 to TRBJ2-7; 8 bases line up with TRBD2. Germline trimming cut 5 bases from V and 2 bases from J; bases unmatched to any gene: 14. The germline V gene encodes CDR1 SGHVS and CDR2 FQNEAQ. This CDR3 contains 17 residues. CDR3 sequence: CASSPRPRAGEPYEQYF. The CDR3 DNA reads as TGTGCCAGCAGCCCCCGCCCCAGAGCGGGGGAGCCCTACGAGCAGTACTTC.

This clonotype was observed many times. The chain joins TRBV7-2 to TRBJ2-1; no clear D gene. V lost 2 bases, J lost 7 bases, and 6 bases lay in between. The CDR3 consists of 12 residues. Germline V lookup: CDR1 SGHTA, CDR2 FQGNSA. CDR3: CASSLLRNEQFF. In nucleotides, the CDR3 is TGTGCCAGCAGCTTATTGAGGAATGAGCAGTTCTTC.